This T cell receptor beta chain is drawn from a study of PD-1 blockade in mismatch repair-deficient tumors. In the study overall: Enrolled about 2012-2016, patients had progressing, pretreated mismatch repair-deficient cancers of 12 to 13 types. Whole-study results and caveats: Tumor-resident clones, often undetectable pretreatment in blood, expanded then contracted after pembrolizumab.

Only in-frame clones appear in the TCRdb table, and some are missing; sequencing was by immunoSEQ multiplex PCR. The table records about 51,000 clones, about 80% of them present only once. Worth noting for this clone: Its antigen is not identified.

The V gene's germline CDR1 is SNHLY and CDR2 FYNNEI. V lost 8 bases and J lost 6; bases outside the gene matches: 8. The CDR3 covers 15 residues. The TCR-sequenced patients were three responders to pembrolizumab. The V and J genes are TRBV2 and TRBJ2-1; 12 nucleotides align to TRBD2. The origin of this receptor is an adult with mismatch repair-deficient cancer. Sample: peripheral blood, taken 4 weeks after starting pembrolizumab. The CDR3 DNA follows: TGTGCCAGCGGGGACGGACTAGCGGGAACCAATGAGCAGTTCTTC. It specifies CASGDGLAGTNEQFF.